The 4 T cell receptor beta chains in this list originate from one sample, sequenced in a study of T cell responses to AZD1222 COVID-19 vaccine. Only in-frame clones appear in the TCRdb table, and some are missing; sequencing was by immunoSEQ multiplex PCR. The data hold tens of thousands of clones, with approximately 87% observed a single time. This material consisted of peripheral blood, taken 28 days after the second AZD1222 dose. These receptors were collected from an adult who received the AZD1222 COVID-19 vaccine.

This clone was detected once. The V gene is TRBV5-4, the J gene TRBJ1-2, with D possibly TRBD1 on 5 matching bases. V dropped 4 bases and J dropped 4 bases, with 11 bases sitting between them. Germline loops: CDR1 SGHNT, CDR2 YYREEE (reference sequence). This CDR3 region has 13 residues. CDR3 residues: CASSLPGAYGYTF. As DNA, the CDR3 is TGTGCCAGCAGCCTTCCCGGGGCCTATGGCTACACCTTC.

This sequence joins TRBV4-1 and TRBJ2-7; the match to TRBD2 covers 7 bases. Per the germline V gene, CDR1 is MGHRA and CDR2 is YSYEKL. V was pared by 1 base and J by 0 bases, with 6 bases of the junction left unmatched. The CDR3 runs 16 residues. Here the CDR3 DNA reads TGCGCCAGCAGCCAAGTTAGCGGGCAGAGCTCCTACGAGCAGTACTTC. Protein product: CASSQVSGQSSYEQYF.

The chain uses TRBV7-9 and TRBJ1-4; D not resolved. CDR3 length: 10 amino acids. Germline V lookup: CDR1 SEHNR, CDR2 FQNEAQ (reference sequence). Trimming took 6 bases from V and 7 from J, leaving 3 bases between them. The CDR3 nucleotides read TGTGCCAGCAGGGGTGAAAAACTGTTTTTT. This gives the protein CASRGEKLFF.

Only one count was recorded for this clone. The rearrangement links TRBV12-3 or TRBV12-4 to TRBJ2-5; D call uncertain. This CDR3 comprises 12 residues. Trimming shortened V by 3 bases and J by 1 base, and 3 bases separated the two germline ends. In DNA, the CDR3 is TGTGCCAGCAGTTTGACCCAAGAGACCCAGTACTTC. Its translation is CASSLTQETQYF.